This T cell receptor (beta chain) appears in the sequencing data of a study of shared clonotypes between healthy human individuals. Study-wide points: Clonotypes shared by all four sorted-subset donors had higher generation probabilities than non-shared clonotypes.

Every donor was a Caucasian adult from Nashville, Tennessee. V gave up 2 bases and J gave up 4 bases, with 20 bases separating them. The germline CDR1 and CDR2 sequences are KGHSH and LQKENI. The CDR3 spans 17 residues. Sequencing was performed with immunoSEQ multiplex PCR; in TCRdb, only in-frame clones are kept and a portion is missing. There are about 1 million clones in the sample; about 70% occur only once, and approximately 1.5% lies in the top ten. This clone was observed a handful of times. The target antigen is unknown. This chain uses TRBV18 with TRBJ1-1; unclear D gene. Source material: memory CD4+ T cells sorted from blood. Stated subset: CD45RA-negative fraction. The sequence was collected from a man between 18 and 29 years old in good health. In DNA, the CDR3 is TGTGCCAGCTCACCATATTTATTCGGCCACGGGCCCACTGAAGCTTTCTTT. It specifies CASSPYLFGHGPTEAFF.